These 17 T cell receptor beta chains were all obtained from the same sample, sequenced in a study of response to subunit inactivated influenza vaccine. TCRdb recomputed calls from the RT-PCR reads with MiXCR, one row per CDR3 protein. The sample has about 190,000 distinct CDR3 sequences, about 15% seen once. The source material was CD8+ T cells sorted from PBMCs, sampled 4 to 6 days after vaccination. The origin of the receptors is a man in his forties or fifties who received an inactivated influenza vaccine.

This rearrangement joins TRBV7-8 to TRBJ2-7, with D maybe TRBD2 (5 bases). The CDR3 loop spans 16 amino acids. V was cut by 5 bases and J by 4 bases, with 21 bases left in between. The germline V gene has CDR1 SGHVS and CDR2 FQNEAQ. CDR3 amino acids: CASSPRVVRGMYEQYF. CDR3 bases: TGTGCCAGCAGCCCACGGGTCGTCCGGGGTATGTACGAGCAGTACTTC.

In this sample, this clonotype turned up a few times. The V gene is TRBV5-6, the J gene TRBJ2-3; the match to TRBD2 covers 10 bases. V was clipped by 2 bases and J by 2 bases; unmatched bases: 5. This CDR3 is built from 16 residues. CDR1 and CDR2 (germline): SGHDT, YYEEEE. The CDR3 DNA follows: TGTGCCAGCAGCTTCCCAGCGGGGGGGATCACAGATACGCAGTATTTT. This sequence encodes CASSFPAGGITDTQYF. Full variable domain (rest looked up from reference TRBV5-6 and TRBJ2-3): DAGVTQSPTHLIKTRGQQVTLRCSPKSGHDTVSWYQQALGQGPQFIFQYYEEEERQRGNFPDRFSGHQFPNYSSELNVNALLLGDSALYLCASSFPAGGITDTQYFGPGTRLTVL.

The rearrangement joins TRBV28 to TRBJ2-5; tentative D call: TRBD2 (6 bases). Deletions cut 3 bases from V and 2 bases from J, with 10 bases between. This CDR3 contains 14 residues. Germline V gene data show CDR1 as MDHEN and CDR2 as SYDVKM. The CDR3 loop is CASSLEGLQETQYF. The CDR3 nucleotides are TGTGCCAGCAGTTTGGAGGGGTTGCAAGAGACCCAGTACTTC.

This clonotype was counted ten times or more. The V gene is TRBV20-1, the J gene TRBJ2-7; TRBD1 matches 8 bases. The germline gives CDR1 DFQATT, CDR2 SNEGSKA (reference sequence). CDR3 length: 16 amino acids. V trimming: 8 bases; J trimming: 1 base; junction bases outside the gene matches: 16. The CDR3 reads CSTAAGTGIMSYEQYF. DNA for the CDR3: TGCAGTACCGCCGCCGGGACAGGCATAATGTCCTACGAGCAGTACTTC.

The V call is TRBV16, the J call TRBJ1-1, with 7 bases matching TRBD1. The CDR3 is 15 amino acids. The trim removed 1 base at V and 3 bases at J, leaving 5 bases unmatched. Germline CDR1 is KGHSY and CDR2 is FQNENV. CDR3: CASSQFGDRDTEAFF. DNA for the CDR3: TGTGCCAGCAGCCAATTTGGGGACAGAGACACTGAAGCTTTCTTT.

V usage is TRBV2 and J usage is TRBJ1-1; D remains unclear. The CDR3 length is 15 residues. Trimming removed 7 bases at V and 0 bases at J, with 15 bases between. Germline V gene data show CDR1 as SNHLY and CDR2 as FYNNEI. The CDR3: CASMTSRGLNTEAFF. The CDR3 nucleotides read TGTGCCAGCATGACCTCCCGAGGGTTGAACACTGAAGCTTTCTTT. The full variable domain, with the rest looked up from reference TRBV2 and TRBJ1-1, is EPEVTQTPSHQVTQMGQEVILRCVPISNHLYFYWYRQILGQKVEFLVSFYNNEISEKSEIFDDQFSVERPDGSNFTLKIRSTKLEDSAMYFCASMTSRGLNTEAFFGQGTRLTVV.

This rearrangement joins TRBV14 to TRBJ1-3; possibly TRBD1 for D (5 bases). This CDR3 spans 17 amino acids. CDR1 SGHDN and CDR2 FVKESK come from the germline V gene. Deletions cut 4 bases from V and 5 bases from J, with 21 bases between. This CDR3 reads CASSRVPLIQERNTIYF. In nucleotides, the CDR3 is TGTGCCAGCAGCCGCGTACCTCTAATACAGGAAAGAAACACCATATATTTT. The full variable domain, completed using reference TRBV14 and TRBJ1-3, is EAGVTQFPSHSVIEKGQTVTLRCDPISGHDNLYWYRRVMGKEIKFLLHFVKESKQDESGMPNNRFLAERTGGTYSTLKVQPAELEDSGVYFCASSRVPLIQERNTIYFGEGSWLTVV.

This clonotype came up a few times. The J gene is TRBJ2-1, the V gene TRBV27, with D possibly being TRBD1 (5 bases). This CDR3 spans 13 amino acids. CDR1 and CDR2 (germline): MNHEY, SMNVEV (reference sequence). The ends were cut back, 6 bases at V and 12 bases at J, with 18 bases in the middle. CDR3 sequence reads: CASSPTLRGGQFF. The CDR3 coding sequence is TGTGCCAGCAGCCCTACCCTAAGGGGCGGGCAGTTCTTC.

This clonotype showed up just a few times. The chain links TRBV9 to TRBJ2-3; D ambiguous. Germline V gene lookup returns CDR1 SGDLS and CDR2 YYNGEE. The CDR3 loop spans 14 amino acids. Trimming took off 0 bases at V and 5 bases at J, with 10 bases between the two ends. In DNA, the CDR3 is TGTGCCAGCAGCGTAGAATCCGTTGGAGATACGCAGTATTTT. Encoded protein: CASSVESVGDTQYF.

Only a few counts were recorded for this clonotype. This chain joins TRBV2 and TRBJ2-5; TRBD2 matches at 10 bases. The CDR3 runs to 16 residues. V was clipped by 6 bases and J by 2 bases; unmatched bases: 9. In germline, CDR1 is SNHLY, CDR2 FYNNEI. CDR3 coding DNA: TGTGCCAGCAGCGCCATTAGCGGGGGGCAACAAGAGACCCAGTACTTC. Its translation is CASSAISGGQQETQYF. Supplemented by reference TRBV2 and TRBJ2-5, the full variable domain reads EPEVTQTPSHQVTQMGQEVILRCVPISNHLYFYWYRQILGQKVEFLVSFYNNEISEKSEIFDDQFSVERPDGSNFTLKIRSTKLEDSAMYFCASSAISGGQQETQYFGPGTRLLVL.

The sample holds a few counts of this clonotype. V is TRBV30 and J is TRBJ2-4; the match to TRBD2 covers 7 bases. Trimming cost V 3 bases and J 3 bases; bases outside gene matches: 8. Germline assignment: CDR1 GTSNPN and CDR2 SVGIG (reference sequence). The CDR3 is made up of 15 amino acids. CDR3: CAWSLLANHKNIQYF. As DNA, the CDR3 is TGTGCCTGGAGCCTACTAGCGAATCACAAAAACATTCAGTACTTC.

This clonotype has only a few counts. The chain carries TRBV10-2 and TRBJ2-5; D is undetermined. The V end was cut by 4 bases, the J end by 1 base, with 13 bases between. This CDR3 is built from 15 residues. CDR1 is WSHSY, CDR2 SAAADI, per germline. For the CDR3, the DNA is TGCGCCAGCAGTGGGTTGGGGAACCGCCAAGAGACCCAGTACTTC. This translates into CASSGLGNRQETQYF.

In its sample, this clonotype was seen a few times. The chain joins TRBV9 to TRBJ2-1; possibly TRBD1 for D (6 bases). CDR3 length: 18 amino acids. Germline V gives CDR1 SGDLS, CDR2 YYNGEE. V was trimmed by 3 bases and J by 0 bases, leaving 19 bases between them. CDR3 nucleotides: TGTGCCAGCAGCGAGCGCATCAGTGGACAGATCTCCTACAATGAGCAGTTCTTC. The encoded protein is CASSERISGQISYNEQFF.

This clonotype was seen a few times. This chain links TRBV3-1 with TRBJ2-7; possible D gene TRBD1, 5 bases. The CDR3 is made up of 13 amino acids. In germline, CDR1 is LGHDT, CDR2 YNNKEL (reference sequence). V was trimmed by 3 bases and J by 3 bases, leaving 9 bases between them. The CDR3 loop reads CASSHSRDYEQYF. The CDR3, as DNA: TGTGCCAGCAGCCACAGCAGGGACTACGAGCAGTACTTC.

The rearrangement joins TRBV12-3 or TRBV12-4 to TRBJ2-1, with D perhaps matching TRBD1 (5 bases). Trimming cost V 6 bases and J 7 bases, with 13 bases left between them. The CDR3 has 13 amino acids. The CDR3 sequence is CASSPQGPNEQFF. The CDR3 DNA sequence: TGTGCCAGCAGCCCCCAGGGTCCTAATGAGCAGTTCTTC.

This clonotype was detected a few times. The V gene is TRBV6-1, the J gene TRBJ2-5, with 8 bases identical to TRBD2. The germline CDR1 and CDR2 sequences are MNHNS and SASEGT. The length of the CDR3 is 15 residues. The V and J ends lost 6 bases and 4 bases, in that order; junction bases with no gene match: 10. The CDR3 reads CASRNQGLAGETQYF. For the CDR3, the DNA is TGTGCCAGCAGGAACCAAGGACTAGCTGGAGAGACCCAGTACTTC.

This clonotype was seen a few times. The V gene is TRBV2, the J gene TRBJ2-6, with D unresolved. Per germline, CDR1 SNHLY and CDR2 FYNNEI. The CDR3 is made up of 15 amino acids. Trimming pared 2 bases from V and 2 bases from J, leaving 7 bases between. The DNA of the CDR3 is TGTGCCAGCAGTGAATTGGTTACTGGGGCCAACGTCCTGACTTTC. It yields the protein CASSELVTGANVLTF.